The clone carrying this T cell receptor (beta chain) was seen at least ten times. What it binds is unknown. The germline V and J ends were trimmed by 1 base and 0 bases, with 7 bases remaining between them. Germline V gene data show CDR1 as SGHAT and CDR2 as FQNNGV. This CDR3 spans 14 amino acids. TCRdb recomputed calls from the RT-PCR reads with MiXCR, one row per CDR3 protein. The sample carries over 650,000 distinct CDR3 sequences, roughly 18% recorded once. This sample was taken from a study of response to subunit inactivated influenza vaccine. Points from the study as a whole: T cells newly recruited by each seasonal influenza vaccination are few, the authors suggested.

The chain couples TRBV11-2 to TRBJ2-7; D is unclear. The starting material was PBMCs from blood, obtained roughly 5 days after vaccination. The receptor was derived from a man over 45 who received an inactivated influenza vaccine. CDR3 sequence (DNA): TGTGCCAGCAGCTTAGTCCAGAGCTCCTACGAGCAGTACTTC. It encodes CASSLVQSSYEQYF. Complete variable domain (other parts from reference TRBV11-2 and TRBJ2-7): EAGVAQSPRYKIIEKRQSVAFWCNPISGHATLYWYQQILGQGPKLLIQFQNNGVVDDSQLPKDRFSAERLKGVDSTLKIQPAKLEDSAVYLCASSLVQSSYEQYFGPGTRLTVT.